A selection of T cell receptor beta chains follows, all from one sample in a study of blood T cell repertoires in COVID-19. Assay used: immunoSEQ multiplex PCR; TCRdb lists only in-frame clones, some missing. The profile shows a few hundred thousand clones, 80% to 85% of them singletons. Source material: PBMCs or T cells enriched from blood (not recorded which). The origin of the receptors is a man aged 50 or older who had recovered from COVID-19. The CDR3 runs from the conserved cysteine through the conserved F or W. The order of the fields is V gene, clone size, J gene, D gene, CDR3 DNA, CDR3 protein. D genes are given only for firm matches. The size of a clone is reported for some rows only, either as once, few or many, or as a class for expanded clones.

TRBV7-9	once	TRBJ2-5	TRBD1	TGTGCCAGCAGCTTATCCGGGACAGCTAGGGAGACCCAGTACTTC	CASSLSGTARETQYF
TRBV10-3	.	TRBJ2-7	TRBD2	TGTGCCATCAGCGCAGCGGGAGACGTACACGAGCAGTACTTC	CAISAAGDVHEQYF
TRBV24-1	.	TRBJ2-2	.	TGTGCCACCAGTGATTTAGCGGACACCGGGGAGCTGTTTTTT	CATSDLADTGELFF
TRBV6-6	.	TRBJ2-7	TRBD1	TGTGCCAGCAGAGGATCCCGGGACAGCGAGCAGTACTTC	CASRGSRDSEQYF
TRBV9	.	TRBJ1-6	.	TGTGCCAGTACTACCTCAGCGAGCTCCTATAATTCACCCCTCCACTTT	CASTTSASSYNSPLHF
TRBV28	.	TRBJ1-4	.	TGTGCCACCTTTGAGGGAGGAAATGAAAAACTGTTTTTT	CATFEGGNEKLFF
TRBV7-6	.	TRBJ2-7	TRBD2	TGTGCCAGCAGCCCCGGGACTAGCGAATACGAGCAGTACTTC	CASSPGTSEYEQYF
TRBV29-1	.	TRBJ1-1	.	TGCAGCGTGAGAACAGTTCCAACTGAAGCTTTCTTT	CSVRTVPTEAFF
TRBV7-2	.	TRBJ2-7	TRBD2	TGTGCCAGCAGTCCCAGCGGGAGGGGATACGAGCAGTACTTC	CASSPSGRGYEQYF
TRBV5-1	.	TRBJ1-5	.	TGCGCCAGCAGCGTAGGAATACAGCAGAATCAGCCCCAGCATTTT	CASSVGIQQNQPQHF
TRBV7-8	once	TRBJ1-3	TRBD1	TGTGCCAGCAGCCGAGACAGGGCTGGAAACACCATATATTTT	CASSRDRAGNTIYF
TRBV9	.	TRBJ1-2	.	TGTGCCAGCAGCGTAGGCGGGACGGGGCCCTATGGCTACACCTTC	CASSVGGTGPYGYTF